The clone carrying this T cell receptor (beta chain) has just a few counts. Template material for amplifying TCR beta CDR3 regions consisted of RNA transcripts. The TCR CDR3 first-round RT-PCR relied on the HTBI primer set. MiXCR, applied by TCRdb to the multiplex PCR reads, yields one record per CDR3 protein. This sample carries under 650,000 distinct CDR3 sequences, 15% to 20% of them seen once, and the ten largest clones take 3.8%. In germline, CDR1 is SGDLS, CDR2 YYNGEE. This CDR3 has 15 residues. V was pared by 0 bases and J by 4 bases, with 8 bases between. This sample is part of a study of T cells in Graves' hyperthyroidism and ophthalmopathy. Study-wide context: Staff took peripheral blood when the initial diagnosis was made, before any treatment began.

V is TRBV9 and J is TRBJ2-6; D tentatively reads TRBD1 or TRBD2 (5 bases each). The specimen was blood. This clonotype was sampled from a woman aged 25 to 45 with Graves' hyperthyroidism. In DNA form, the CDR3 reads TGTGCCAGCAGCGTAGCCGGGACCGGGGCCAACGTCCTGACTTTC. This gives the protein CASSVAGTGANVLTF.